This T cell receptor beta chain was identified in a study of OX40 agonist ivuxolimab in advanced cancers. Whole-study context: In this trial design, patients received ivuxolimab intravenously at 0.01 to 10 mg/kg every 2 weeks. Patients were 82.7% male with ages roughly 20 to 90, mean around 61. Eligibility rules accepted prior anti-PD-1, anti-PD-L1 or anti-CTLA-4 therapy, and roughly 40% had some.

Germline CDR1 is KGHSH and CDR2 is LQKENI. This CDR3 has 14 residues. Trimming removed 4 bases at V and 0 bases at J, with 4 bases between. Measured with immunoSEQ multiplex PCR; TCRdb has only the in-frame clones, and not every one. The sample lists tens of thousands of clones; roughly 88% were seen once. V is TRBV18 and J is TRBJ1-6; D remains ambiguous. The receptor's source is an adult with an advanced solid tumor such as melanoma, head and neck, liver or kidney cancer. The source material was CD4+ or CD8+ T cells sorted from blood, sampled in a trial of the OX40 agonist ivuxolimab. The CDR3, as DNA: TGTGCCAGCTCACAGGACTCCTATAATTCACCCCTCCACTTT. It encodes CASSQDSYNSPLHF.